These 32 T cell receptor beta chains were all obtained from the same sample, sequenced in a study of cytomegalovirus exposure and HLA in healthy donors (dated by TCRdb to the late 2010s). Receptor libraries were prepared by the immunoSEQ multiplex PCR assay. For the multiplex PCR, a mixture combining 60 forward primers for TCR Vbeta segments and 13 reverse primers for TCR Jbeta segments was used. TCRdb provides this immuneACCESS table in a form limited to in-frame rearrangements. Some clones are lacking; in checked studies, under half of them reflect an unresolved V gene, and why the rest are absent is not known. The sample profile shows over 150,000 clones; around four fifths of them were found once. The biggest ten clones account for about 11% of the sample. The sequenced material came from PBMCs. These receptors originate from a middle-aged man in good health and CMV-seropositive.

In its sample, this clone was seen once. The gene calls are TRBV7-9 and TRBJ1-4, with D maybe TRBD1 (5 bases). The CDR3 is 16 residues long. The V gene's germline CDR1 is SEHNR and CDR2 FQNEAQ (reference sequence). The V and J ends lost 6 bases and 1 base respectively, with 15 bases between them. In DNA form, the CDR3 reads TGTGCCAGCAGTCTTAAGGGGTTAGGAACTAATGAAAAACTGTTTTTT. This sequence encodes CASSLKGLGTNEKLFF.

The V call is TRBV6-1, the J call TRBJ2-1, with 12 bases that match TRBD2. J lost 3 bases, V lost 0 bases, and 6 bases had no gene match. The length of the CDR3 is 18 residues. Germline V CDR1 and CDR2: MNHNS, SASEGT. The CDR3 loop is CASSEALAGGGVYNEQFF. The CDR3 bases are TGTGCCAGCAGTGAAGCACTAGCGGGGGGCGGGGTCTACAATGAGCAGTTCTTC.

The chain combines TRBV28 with TRBJ2-5, with 9 positions matching TRBD2. V lost 4 bases and J lost 5; bases outside the gene matches: 11. The CDR3 is 16 residues long. CDR1 and CDR2 from the germline V gene are MDHEN and SYDVKM. DNA of the CDR3: TGTGCCAGCAGTTGGTCGGGCGGGGGGGCCTATGAGACCCAGTACTTC. This encodes CASSWSGGGAYETQYF.

The chain is built from TRBV9 and TRBJ1-5; D unresolved. CDR3 length equals 14 residues. V was pared by 0 bases and J by 0 bases, with 4 bases between. Germline lookup yields CDR1 SGDLS and CDR2 YYNGEE. This CDR3 reads CASSVDGSNQPQHF. The CDR3 region has the DNA TGTGCCAGCAGCGTAGACGGTAGCAATCAGCCCCAGCATTTT.

V gene TRBV2 combines with J gene TRBJ2-5; TRBD1 aligns across 7 bases. The J call may be incorrect, as the DNA end agrees better with TRBJ2-7. CDR1 and CDR2 from the germline V gene are SNHLY and FYNNEI. The CDR3 totals 15 residues. CDR3 residues: CASSEGQRLGYEQYF. CDR3 in DNA: TGTGCCAGCAGTGAGGGACAGCGGCTAGGGTACGAGCAGTACTTC.

The rearrangement joins TRBV5-1 to TRBJ2-7; 12 nucleotides line up with TRBD2. The junction had 8 bases not matched to a gene; V was cut back by 4 bases and J by 3 bases. CDR3 length: 16 residues. Germline assignment: CDR1 SGHRS and CDR2 YFSETQ. The CDR3 sequence: CASSMGTSGFSYEQYF. CDR3 bases: TGCGCCAGCAGCATGGGGACTAGCGGGTTCAGCTACGAGCAGTACTTC.

This rearrangement joins TRBV18 to TRBJ1-2; tentative D call: TRBD1 (5 bases). The CDR3 has 16 amino acids. Trimming stripped 2 bases from V and 0 bases from J, with 13 bases between. In germline, CDR1 is KGHSH, CDR2 LQKENI. The CDR3 protein is CASSPNTGGTNYGYTF. DNA of the CDR3: TGTGCCAGCTCACCAAACACGGGGGGAACTAACTATGGCTACACCTTC.

CDR3 amino acids: CASTPGLDYNEQFF. The CDR3 DNA sequence: TGTGCCAGCACTCCGGGACTCGACTACAATGAGCAGTTCTTC. The V gene is TRBV6-5, the J gene TRBJ2-1; D is possibly TRBD2 (6 bases). This CDR3 spans 14 amino acids. Germline CDR1 is MNHEY and CDR2 is SVGAGI. V shed 7 bases and J shed 3 bases, with 13 bases lying between them.

This clone is a singleton in its sample. The rearrangement joins TRBV5-6 to TRBJ2-7, with D possibly matching TRBD2 (6 bases). Germline CDR1 is SGHDT and CDR2 is YYEEEE. This CDR3 spans 15 amino acids. V lost 4 bases and J 2 bases, leaving 16 bases between the germline ends. As DNA, the CDR3 is TGTGCCAGCAGCCAAGGCGGGACTCCAGCCTACGAGCAGTACTTC. Translated, it gives CASSQGGTPAYEQYF. Supplemented by reference TRBV5-6 and TRBJ2-7, the full variable domain reads DAGVTQSPTHLIKTRGQQVTLRCSPKSGHDTVSWYQQALGQGPQFIFQYYEEEERQRGNFPDRFSGHQFPNYSSELNVNALLLGDSALYLCASSQGGTPAYEQYFGPGTRLTVT.

The genes are TRBV18 and TRBJ2-7; D might be TRBD1 (6 bases). The length of the CDR3 is 14 residues. Germline V gene lookup returns CDR1 KGHSH and CDR2 LQKENI. Trimming left V 2 bases short and J 1 base short, with 9 bases between. CDR3 in DNA: TGTGCCAGCTCACCAATAGACAGGTCCTACGAGCAGTACTTC. It encodes CASSPIDRSYEQYF.

The chain is built from TRBV10-3 and TRBJ1-2; D is undetermined. Germline CDR1 ENHRY, CDR2 SYGVKD. Between the trimmed V and J ends, which lost 3 bases and 2 bases, there was a span of 16 bases. The CDR3 sequence is 16 residues long. The DNA of the CDR3 is TGTGCCATCAGTGACTCTAAGACACCCTTAAACTATGGCTACACCTTC. The encoded protein is CAISDSKTPLNYGYTF.

The chain carries TRBV28 and TRBJ2-7, with 8 bases that match TRBD2. The CDR3 consists of 15 residues. V lost 1 base, J lost 3 bases, and 5 bases stayed unmatched. Germline lookup yields CDR1 MDHEN and CDR2 SYDVKM. The CDR3 sequence is CASSLSIAGNYEQYF. CDR3 nucleotide sequence: TGTGCCAGCAGTTTATCCATAGCGGGAAACTACGAGCAGTACTTC.

This sequence joins TRBV25-1 and TRBJ2-7; 9 nucleotides line up with TRBD1. J gave up 3 bases and V 8 bases, and 8 bases lay outside the gene matches. The CDR3 contains 14 residues. The germline CDR1 and CDR2 sequences are MGHDK and SYGVNS. The CDR3 is CASQPGQGLYEQYF. In DNA form, the CDR3 reads TGTGCCAGCCAACCGGGACAGGGACTCTACGAGCAGTACTTC.

The rearrangement uses TRBV9 and TRBJ2-7, with 9 bases that match TRBD2. This CDR3 region has 15 residues. Germline CDR1 SGDLS, CDR2 YYNGEE. Trimming at V came to 0 bases and at J to 5 bases, leaving 6 bases not matched to a gene. The CDR3 sequence is CASSVGGGALNEQYF. CDR3 sequence (DNA): TGTGCCAGCAGCGTAGGCGGGGGGGCCCTTAACGAGCAGTACTTC.

The table lists this clone with a count of one. The rearrangement uses TRBV7-9 and TRBJ2-2; weak D call: TRBD2 (6 bases). The CDR3 sequence is 15 residues long. Trimming shortened V by 1 base and J by 4 bases, and 10 bases separated the two germline ends. CDR1 SEHNR and CDR2 FQNEAQ come from the germline V gene (reference sequence). CDR3 sequence: CASSLGGVATGELFF. CDR3 in DNA: TGTGCCAGCAGCTTAGGCGGGGTCGCCACCGGGGAGCTGTTTTTT. The whole variable domain, remainder taken from reference TRBV7-9 and TRBJ2-2, is DTGVSQNPRHKITKRGQNVTFRCDPISEHNRLYWYRQTLGQGPEFLTYFQNEAQLEKSRLLSDRFSAERPKGSFSTLEIQRTEQGDSAMYLCASSLGGVATGELFFGEGSRLTVL.

Here the CDR3 DNA reads TGTGCCAGCTCCCTCACTAGCGACACAGATACGCAGTATTTT. Its translation: CASSLTSDTDTQYF. The V gene is TRBV18, the J gene TRBJ2-3; 7 nucleotides match TRBD2. This CDR3 has 14 amino acids. The ends lost 6 bases at V and 2 bases at J; junction bases unmatched: 5. Germline CDR1 reads KGHSH; CDR2 reads LQKENI.

The rearrangement joins TRBV29-1 to TRBJ1-5; 8 positions match TRBD1. CDR1 and CDR2 from the germline V gene are SQVTM and ANQGSEA. V shed 7 bases, J shed 5 bases, and the junction held 7 bases outside the gene matches. CDR3 length: 13 residues. The chain's CDR3 is CSARRGPDQPQHF. CDR3 bases: TGCAGCGCGCGCAGGGGGCCCGATCAGCCCCAGCATTTT.

This clone was counted only a few times. V gene TRBV2 combines with J gene TRBJ1-5; D is undetermined. Trimming pared 8 bases from V and 1 base from J, leaving 12 bases between. The CDR3 length is 14 residues. Germline CDR1 is SNHLY and CDR2 is FYNNEI. DNA of the CDR3: TGTGCCAGCCGAGTGAGTCCGAGCAATCAGCCCCAGCATTTT. Translation: CASRVSPSNQPQHF.

The V call is TRBV4-2, the J call TRBJ1-1, with a weak D call TRBD1 (6 bases). The CDR3 runs to 15 residues. Germline assignment: CDR1 LGHNA and CDR2 YNFKEQ. V gave up 3 bases and J gave up 1 base, with 12 bases separating them. In nucleotides, the CDR3 is TGTGCCAGCAGCCAGCAACGGGGACAGAACACTGAAGCTTTCTTT. Translating gives CASSQQRGQNTEAFF.

This clone was seen once. The chain carries TRBV30 and TRBJ1-1, with D hard to call. Trimming cost V 0 bases and J 3 bases, with 11 bases left between them. Germline CDR1 reads GTSNPN; CDR2 reads SVGIG (reference sequence). The CDR3 loop spans 14 amino acids. CDR3 sequence: CAWSVTVMYTEAFF. CDR3 in DNA: TGTGCCTGGAGTGTTACAGTAATGTACACTGAAGCTTTCTTT.

The CDR3 is CSVLMDRTSGNTIYF. CDR3 DNA sequence: TGCAGCGTTCTCATGGACAGGACCTCTGGAAACACCATATATTTT. The chain has TRBV29-1 and TRBJ1-3, with TRBD1 identical over 7 bases. With V trimmed by 5 bases and J by 0 bases, 7 bases remained unmatched. Germline V gene sequence: CDR1 SQVTM, CDR2 ANQGSEA. The CDR3 is made up of 15 amino acids.

The V and J genes are TRBV5-5 and TRBJ1-1, with TRBD1 matching 7 bases. The CDR3 spans 17 residues. V shed 4 bases, J shed 5 bases, and the junction held 17 bases outside the gene matches. The germline gives CDR1 SGHKS, CDR2 YYEKEE (reference sequence). CDR3 in DNA: TGTGCCAGCAGCATCCTGGGGGGACAGAGGTCCTTTACTGAAGCTTTCTTT. It is translated as CASSILGGQRSFTEAFF.

The gene calls are TRBV28 and TRBJ2-5; D is possibly TRBD1 (5 bases). CDR3 length: 13 amino acids. Trimming removed 8 bases at V and 5 bases at J, with 15 bases between. CDR1 and CDR2 from the germline V gene are MDHEN and SYDVKM. The CDR3 DNA reads TGTGCCAGCCGAAAGGGGTACGGGGAGACCCAGTACTTC. This codes for CASRKGYGETQYF.

The chain uses TRBV4-1 and TRBJ2-5; 13 positions match TRBD2. CDR3 length: 16 amino acids. With 1 base clipped from V and 1 base from J, the junction kept 0 bases outside the gene matches. Germline V lookup: CDR1 MGHRA, CDR2 YSYEKL. CDR3 sequence: CASSQGTSGGQETQYF. The DNA for the CDR3 is TGCGCCAGCAGCCAAGGGACTAGCGGGGGCCAAGAGACCCAGTACTTC.

This sequence joins TRBV7-2 and TRBJ2-1, with TRBD2 as a possible D gene (6 bases). V lost 7 bases, J lost 1 base, and 17 bases lay in between. The CDR3 covers 16 residues. Germline V lookup: CDR1 SGHTA, CDR2 FQGNSA. CDR3 region: CASNEGGRPSYNEQFF. The CDR3 coding sequence is TGTGCCAGCAACGAAGGAGGGAGGCCGTCCTACAATGAGCAGTTCTTC.

The J gene is TRBJ1-5, the V gene TRBV30, with 8 bases that match TRBD1. Germline CDR1 GTSNPN, CDR2 SVGIG (reference sequence). The V and J ends lost 4 bases and 6 bases, in that order; junction bases with no gene match: 11. The CDR3 consists of 15 residues. CDR3 region: CAWTTGQGRGQPQHF. Written as DNA, the CDR3 is TGTGCCTGGACTACCGGACAGGGTCGTGGTCAGCCCCAGCATTTT.

This clone was observed a few times. V and J are TRBV30 and TRBJ2-7; a possible D gene is TRBD2 (5 bases). The CDR3 contains 14 residues. The ends were cut back, 4 bases at V and 2 bases at J, with 15 bases in the middle. The germline V gene has CDR1 GTSNPN and CDR2 SVGIG (reference sequence). DNA for the CDR3: TGTGCCTGGACCCGACGAGGAGGCACCTACGAGCAGTACTTC. It encodes CAWTRRGGTYEQYF.

This clone has more than one count but fewer than ten. The chain couples TRBV11-2 to TRBJ2-2; D remains ambiguous. Germline-derived CDR1 and CDR2 are SGHAT and FQNNGV. Trimming cost V 1 base and J 5 bases, with 11 bases left between them. The CDR3 length is 15 residues. In DNA, the CDR3 is TGTGCCAGCAGCTTAGGATTAGTTAAGACCGGGGAGCTGTTTTTT. It translates to CASSLGLVKTGELFF.

This clone has a single count. This chain joins TRBV28 and TRBJ2-7; 13 positions agree with TRBD2. The germline gives CDR1 MDHEN, CDR2 SYDVKM. There are 17 residues in the CDR3. Trimming cost V 9 bases and J 11 bases; bases outside gene matches: 22. The CDR3 region is CASRRGALGLAGVMKYF. As DNA, the CDR3 is TGTGCCAGTCGGAGGGGGGCTCTTGGACTAGCGGGAGTGATGAAGTACTTC.

The V call is TRBV7-9, the J call TRBJ1-6, with TRBD1 matching over 7 bases. The CDR3 spans 15 residues. The V gene's germline CDR1 is SEHNR and CDR2 FQNEAQ (reference sequence). V shed 1 base, J shed 9 bases, and the junction held 6 bases outside the gene matches. The CDR3 spells CASSLGGTVSSPLHF. As DNA, the CDR3 is TGTGCCAGCAGCTTAGGGGGGACAGTAAGTTCACCCCTCCACTTT.

The chain is built from TRBV25-1 and TRBJ2-7; the match to TRBD2 covers 9 bases. The CDR3 is 12 amino acids. The ends lost 4 bases at V and 9 bases at J; junction bases unmatched: 4. Germline V gene lookup returns CDR1 MGHDK and CDR2 SYGVNS. The CDR3 is CASSVSGSWQYF. The CDR3 nucleotides read TGTGCCAGCAGTGTTAGCGGGAGCTGGCAGTACTTC.

The gene calls are TRBV7-2 and TRBJ2-5; the match to TRBD2 covers 14 bases. The last part of the DNA fits TRBJ2-7 better; the J call may be wrong. CDR1 is SGHTA, CDR2 FQGNSA, per germline. This CDR3 has 16 residues. CDR3 protein: CASSRTSGGTSYEQYF. The CDR3 DNA reads as TGTGCCAGCAGCCGGACTAGCGGGGGGACCTCCTACGAGCAGTACTTC.